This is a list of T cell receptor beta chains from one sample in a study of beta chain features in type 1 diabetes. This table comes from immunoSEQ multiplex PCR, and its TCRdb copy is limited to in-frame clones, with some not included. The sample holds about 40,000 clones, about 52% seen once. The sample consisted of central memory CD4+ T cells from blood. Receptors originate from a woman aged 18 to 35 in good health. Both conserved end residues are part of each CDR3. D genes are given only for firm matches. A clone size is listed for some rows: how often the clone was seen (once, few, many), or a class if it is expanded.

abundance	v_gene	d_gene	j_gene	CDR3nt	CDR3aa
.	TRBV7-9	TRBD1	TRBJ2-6	TGTGCCAGCAGCCCACAGGGGGCAGCAGGGGCCAACGTCCTGACTTTC	CASSPQGAAGANVLTF
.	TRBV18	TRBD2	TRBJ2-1	TGTGCCAGCTCACCGAGCGGGAGTGACGAGCAGTTCTTC	CASSPSGSDEQFF
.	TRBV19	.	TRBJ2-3	TGTGCCAGTATGCGCCACCAGGGTGGCCCCAGCACAGATACGCAGTATTTT	CASMRHQGGPSTDTQYF
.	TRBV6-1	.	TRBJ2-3	TGTGCCAGCAGATACCCCGGCCAGGCAGATACGCAGTATTTT	CASRYPGQADTQYF
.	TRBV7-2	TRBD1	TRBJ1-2	TGTGCCAGCAGCTCAGGGGGTTCGGCTGGCTACACCTTC	CASSSGGSAGYTF
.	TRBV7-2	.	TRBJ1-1	TGTGCCAGCAGCCTGACAGGAAACACTGAAGCTTTCTTT	CASSLTGNTEAFF
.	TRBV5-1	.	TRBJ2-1	TGCGCCAGCAGCTTGAGTCAGTACAATGAGCAGTTCTTC	CASSLSQYNEQFF
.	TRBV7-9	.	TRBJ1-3	TGTGCCAGCAGCTTGACAGTTGGAAACACCATATATTTT	CASSLTVGNTIYF
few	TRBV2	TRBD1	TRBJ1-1	TGTGCCAGCAGTAGGGGGACAGAGAACACTGAAGCTTTCTTT	CASSRGTENTEAFF
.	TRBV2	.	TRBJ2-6	TGTGCCAGCAGTGAAGTTTTCCTTGGGGCCAACGTCCTGACTTTC	CASSEVFLGANVLTF
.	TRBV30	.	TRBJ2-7	TGTGCCTGGAGTAGGGGGGGAAGCTCCTACGAGCAGTACTTC	CAWSRGGSSYEQYF
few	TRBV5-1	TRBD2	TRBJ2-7	TGCGCCAGCAGCTCCGGGGGGGGAGGCGAGCAGTACTTC	CASSSGGGGEQYF
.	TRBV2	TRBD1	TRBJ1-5	TGTGCCAGCAGCCAAATAAGGGGGCTTCAGCAGCCCCAGCATTTT	CASSQIRGLQQPQHF
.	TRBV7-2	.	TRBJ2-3	TGTGCCAGCAGTAAGAGGGTCACAGATACGCAGTATTTT	CASSKRVTDTQYF
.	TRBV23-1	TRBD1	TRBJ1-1	TGCGCCAGCAGTCAATCTGTTCAGGGGGCGGGGGTGAACACTGAAGCTTTCTTT	CASSQSVQGAGVNTEAFF
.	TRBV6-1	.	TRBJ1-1	TGTGCCCTAGGACTATTCATGAACACTGAAGCTTTCTTT	CALGLFMNTEAFF
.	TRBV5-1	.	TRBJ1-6	TGCGCCAGCAGCTTGGACTCGGGCTCCTATAATTCACCCCTCCACTTT	CASSLDSGSYNSPLHF
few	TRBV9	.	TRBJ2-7	TGTGCCAGCAGCGGGAGAAGAGGTCACGAGCAGTACTTC	CASSGRRGHEQYF
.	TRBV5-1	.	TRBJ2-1	TGCGCCAGCAGCTCCTCCCCCGGCAATGAGCAGTTCTTC	CASSSSPGNEQFF
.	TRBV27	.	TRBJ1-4	TGTGCCAGCAGCTTAGCCCTCCGTCGGGGTGAAAAACTGTTTTTT	CASSLALRRGEKLFF
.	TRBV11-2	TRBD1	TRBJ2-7	TGTGCCAGCAGCCGGACGGGACAGGGGTCCCACGAGCAGTACTTC	CASSRTGQGSHEQYF
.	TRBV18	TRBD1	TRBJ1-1	TGTGCCAGCTCACCGGGACAGGGGGGGTCGAACACTGAAGCTTTCTTT	CASSPGQGGSNTEAFF
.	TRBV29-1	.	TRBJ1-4	TGCAGCGTGACCAAAGGGGCAGGTGAAAAACTGTTTTTT	CSVTKGAGEKLFF
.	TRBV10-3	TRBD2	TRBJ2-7	TGTGCCATCAGTGAACCCGCCGGGACTAGCAGGAACTTAAAGTACTTC	CAISEPAGTSRNLKYF
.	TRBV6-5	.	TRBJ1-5	TGTGCTACAGGGAGGGCCAGGCAGGGGAACCAGCCCCAGCATTTT	CATGRARQGNQPQHF
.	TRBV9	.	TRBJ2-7	TGTGCCAGCAGCCCCCGGACAGTTACCTACGAGCAGTACTTC	CASSPRTVTYEQYF
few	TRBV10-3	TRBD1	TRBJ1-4	TGTGCCATCACCCCGGGACAGGGTGAAAAACTGTTTTTT	CAITPGQGEKLFF
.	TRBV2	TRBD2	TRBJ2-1	TGTGCCAGTACGACGGGACTAGCTATGAATGAGCAGTTCTTC	CASTTGLAMNEQFF
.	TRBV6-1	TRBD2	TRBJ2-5	TGTGCCAGCAGACTAGCGGGGGGGCGAGAGACCCAGTACTTC	CASRLAGGRETQYF
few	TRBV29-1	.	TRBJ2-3	TGCAGCGTTCATGTTTCGGTTTTCACAGATACGCAGTATTTT	CSVHVSVFTDTQYF
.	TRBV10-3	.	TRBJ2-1	TGTGCCATCAGTGGTAGCGTTGATGAGCAGTTCTTC	CAISGSVDEQFF
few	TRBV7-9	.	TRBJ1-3	TGTGCCAGCAGCTTAACTGACTCTGGAAACACCATATATTTT	CASSLTDSGNTIYF
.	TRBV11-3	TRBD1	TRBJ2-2	TGTGCCAGCAGCTTAGGAGGTTGGGGGACAGGGAAGAAGGACACCGGGGAGCTGTTTTTT	CASSLGGWGTGKKDTGELFF
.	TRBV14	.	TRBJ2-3	TGTGCCAGCAGCCAAGAATACATAGATACGCAGTATTTT	CASSQEYIDTQYF
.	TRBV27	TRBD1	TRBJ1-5	TGTGCCAGCAGGGGAGGGACAGGGAAAAGTCAGCCCCAGCATTTT	CASRGGTGKSQPQHF
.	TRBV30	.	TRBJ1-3	TGTGCCTGGAAGGCCGGGGCTGGAAACACCATATATTTT	CAWKAGAGNTIYF
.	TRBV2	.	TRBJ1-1	TGTGCCAGCAGCCCCGACAGTAACACTGAAGCTTTCTTT	CASSPDSNTEAFF
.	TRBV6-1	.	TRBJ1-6	TGTGCCAGCAGTGGAAACAACAGGGTCGGGCGGAATTCACCCCTCCACTTT	CASSGNNRVGRNSPLHF
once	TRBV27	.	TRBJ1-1	TGTGCCAGCAGTCCCTACCCACAGAAGAACACTGAAGCTTTCTTT	CASSPYPQKNTEAFF